This section outlines one TCR beta chain sequence together with its context. An end of the junction differs from the germline gene, which may be a read error. TCRdb re-called the 5' RACE reads with MiXCR, one entry per CDR3 protein. Here the sample spans 450,000 to 550,000 distinct CDR3 sequences, 21% being singletons. This sample was included in a study of T cells after yellow fever vaccination. Germline-derived CDR1 and CDR2 are SNHLY and FYNNEI. This CDR3 comprises 19 residues. This TCR derives from a young man who received the YFV17D yellow fever vaccine. This chain connects TRBV2 to TRBJ2-1; 12 bases map to TRBD2. The material sequenced was PBMCs, taken 21 days after the first yellow fever vaccination. Written as DNA, the CDR3 is TGTGCCAGCAGTGAATTGGGGTTTACTAGCGGGGGGTCCTTCAATGAGCAGTTCTTC. This gives the protein CASSELGFTSGGSFNEQFF. The complete variable domain, with remaining parts taken from reference TRBV2 and TRBJ2-1, reads EPEVTQTPSHQVTQMGQEVILRCVPISNHLYFYWYRQILGQKVEFLVSFYNNEISEKSEIFDDQFSVERPDGSNFTLKIRSTKLEDSAMYFCASSELGFTSGGSFNEQFFGPGTRLTVL.